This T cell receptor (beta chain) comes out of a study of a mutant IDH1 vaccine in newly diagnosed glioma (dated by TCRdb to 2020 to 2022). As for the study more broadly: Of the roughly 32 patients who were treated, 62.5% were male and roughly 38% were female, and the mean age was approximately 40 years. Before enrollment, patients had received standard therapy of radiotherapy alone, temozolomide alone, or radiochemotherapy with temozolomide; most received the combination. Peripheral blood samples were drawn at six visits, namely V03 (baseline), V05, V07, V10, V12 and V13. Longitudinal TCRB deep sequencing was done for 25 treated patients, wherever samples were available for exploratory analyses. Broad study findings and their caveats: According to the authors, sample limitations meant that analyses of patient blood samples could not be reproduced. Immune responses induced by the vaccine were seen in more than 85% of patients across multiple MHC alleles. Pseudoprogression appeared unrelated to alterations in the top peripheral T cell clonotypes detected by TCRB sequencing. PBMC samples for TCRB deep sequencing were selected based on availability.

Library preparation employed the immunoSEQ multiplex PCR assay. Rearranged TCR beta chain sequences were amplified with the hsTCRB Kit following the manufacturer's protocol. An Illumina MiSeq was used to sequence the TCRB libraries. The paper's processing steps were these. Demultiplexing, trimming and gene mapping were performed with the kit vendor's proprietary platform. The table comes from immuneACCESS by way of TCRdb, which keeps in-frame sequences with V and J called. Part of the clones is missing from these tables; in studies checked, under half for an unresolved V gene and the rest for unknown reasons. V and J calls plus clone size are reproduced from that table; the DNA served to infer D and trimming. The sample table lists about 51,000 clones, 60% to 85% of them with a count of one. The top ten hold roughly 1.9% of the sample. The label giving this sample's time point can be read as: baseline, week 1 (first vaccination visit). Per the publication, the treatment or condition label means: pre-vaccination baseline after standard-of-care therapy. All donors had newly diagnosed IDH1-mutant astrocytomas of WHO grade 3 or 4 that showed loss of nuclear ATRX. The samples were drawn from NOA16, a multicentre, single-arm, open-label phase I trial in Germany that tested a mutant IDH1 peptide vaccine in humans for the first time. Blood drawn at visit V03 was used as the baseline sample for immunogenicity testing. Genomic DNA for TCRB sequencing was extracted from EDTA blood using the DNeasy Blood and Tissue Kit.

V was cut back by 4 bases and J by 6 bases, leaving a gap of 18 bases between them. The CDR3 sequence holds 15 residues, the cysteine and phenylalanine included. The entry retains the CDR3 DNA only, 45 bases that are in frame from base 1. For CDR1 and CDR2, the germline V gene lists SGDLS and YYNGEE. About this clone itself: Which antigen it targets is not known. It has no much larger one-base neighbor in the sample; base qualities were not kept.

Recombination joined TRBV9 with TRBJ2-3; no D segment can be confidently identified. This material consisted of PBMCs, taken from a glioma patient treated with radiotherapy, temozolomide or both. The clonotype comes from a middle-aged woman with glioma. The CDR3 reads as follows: CASSPHTTPRDTQYF. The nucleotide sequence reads TGTGCCAGCAGCCCTCATACGACCCCGCGGGATACGCAGTATTTT.